These T cell receptor beta chains were read from a single sample in a study of T cell clonotyping in hematopoietic cell transplantation. Measured with immunoSEQ multiplex PCR; TCRdb has only the in-frame clones, and not every one. The sample includes roughly 10,000 clones, roughly 89% of them seen just once. The source was PBMCs, collected 180 days after allogeneic stem cell transplant. These receptors all come from a male patient aged 55-69 years who had an allogeneic stem cell transplant from an unrelated donor, so the T cells may come from the graft donor. Some clones in this sample may be carry-over from other donors' samples. CDR3s include the opening cysteine and the closing phenylalanine or tryptophan. The D gene is left open where the match is weak. For some rows the clone size is stated as once, few or many, or as a class when expanded; others skip it.

CDR3aa: CASSADTDERQLRFSGANVLTF
CDR3nt: TGTGCCAGCAGTGCGGATACAGACGAAAGACAGTTACGGTTCTCTGGGGCCAACGTCCTGACTTTC
d_gene: -
abundance: -
v_gene: TRBV2
j_gene: TRBJ2-6

CDR3aa: CASSGLGTVYNQPQHF
CDR3nt: TGTGCCAGCAGCGGGCTCGGGACAGTCTACAATCAGCCCCAGCATTTT
d_gene: TRBD1
abundance: -
v_gene: TRBV6-6
j_gene: TRBJ1-5

CDR3aa: CASRATGSWHEQYF
CDR3nt: TGTGCCAGCAGAGCGACAGGTAGTTGGCACGAGCAGTACTTC
d_gene: -
abundance: -
v_gene: TRBV25-1
j_gene: TRBJ2-7

CDR3aa: CASSANSREDTQYF
CDR3nt: TGTGCCAGCTCGGCCAACTCGAGGGAAGATACGCAGTATTTT
d_gene: -
abundance: once
v_gene: TRBV19
j_gene: TRBJ2-3

CDR3aa: CASSQKGTVLFF
CDR3nt: TGCGCCAGCAGCCAAAAAGGGACAGTCCTGTTTTTT
d_gene: TRBD1
abundance: once
v_gene: TRBV4-3
j_gene: TRBJ1-4

CDR3aa: CASRQGDYGYTF
CDR3nt: TGTGCCAGCAGACAGGGGGACTATGGCTACACCTTC
d_gene: TRBD1
abundance: -
v_gene: TRBV27
j_gene: TRBJ1-2

CDR3aa: CASLSATTVQETQYF
CDR3nt: TGTGCCAGCCTTTCCGCCACGACAGTCCAAGAGACCCAGTACTTC
d_gene: -
abundance: -
v_gene: TRBV25-1
j_gene: TRBJ2-5

CDR3aa: CASSLEGRGMADTQYF
CDR3nt: TGCGCCAGCAGCTTGGAGGGGCGAGGTATGGCAGATACGCAGTATTTT
d_gene: -
abundance: -
v_gene: TRBV5-1
j_gene: TRBJ2-3

CDR3aa: CASSLRDLGLYEQYF
CDR3nt: TGTGCCAGCAGTTTACGGGACCTGGGCCTATACGAGCAGTACTTC
d_gene: -
abundance: -
v_gene: TRBV27
j_gene: TRBJ2-7

CDR3aa: CASRPDSYEQYF
CDR3nt: TGTGCCAGCAGGCCAGACTCCTACGAGCAGTACTTC
d_gene: -
abundance: -
v_gene: TRBV6-5
j_gene: TRBJ2-7

CDR3aa: CASSQGSGAAYEQYF
CDR3nt: TGCGCCAGCAGCCAAGGGTCGGGGGCGGCCTACGAGCAGTACTTC
d_gene: -
abundance: -
v_gene: TRBV4-3
j_gene: TRBJ2-7

CDR3aa: CASSWAGIHNEQFF
CDR3nt: TGTGCCAGTAGTTGGGCAGGGATTCACAATGAGCAGTTCTTC
d_gene: -
abundance: -
v_gene: TRBV19
j_gene: TRBJ2-1

CDR3aa: CSVAASTDTQYF
CDR3nt: TGCAGCGTTGCAGCTAGCACAGATACGCAGTATTTT
d_gene: -
abundance: -
v_gene: TRBV29-1
j_gene: TRBJ2-3

CDR3aa: CASSSQGEGLQHF
CDR3nt: TGTGCCAGTAGTTCACAGGGGGAAGGGCTCCAGCATTTT
d_gene: TRBD1
abundance: -
v_gene: TRBV19
j_gene: TRBJ1-5

CDR3aa: CASSLGRVGTGEQFF
CDR3nt: TGCGCCAGCAGCCTCGGGAGGGTAGGGACGGGTGAGCAGTTCTTC
d_gene: TRBD2
abundance: -
v_gene: TRBV5-1
j_gene: TRBJ2-1

CDR3aa: CASSGGLAYEQYF
CDR3nt: TGTGCCAGCAGCGGGGGGTTAGCCTACGAGCAGTACTTC
d_gene: TRBD2
abundance: -
v_gene: TRBV6-1
j_gene: TRBJ2-7

CDR3aa: CASSSPGVRRGYTF
CDR3nt: TGTGCCAGCAGCTCCCCGGGAGTTCGGAGGGGCTACACCTTC
d_gene: -
abundance: -
v_gene: TRBV7-9
j_gene: TRBJ1-2

CDR3aa: CASSYSNTGELFF
CDR3nt: TGTGCCAGCAGTTACTCAAACACCGGGGAGCTGTTTTTT
d_gene: -
abundance: -
v_gene: TRBV6-5
j_gene: TRBJ2-2

CDR3aa: CASSSPGDGRETQYF
CDR3nt: TGTGCCAGCAGCTCGCCGGGGGACGGCCGGGAGACCCAGTACTTC
d_gene: -
abundance: -
v_gene: TRBV7-8
j_gene: TRBJ2-5

CDR3aa: CASSLTSEVGEQYF
CDR3nt: TGTGCCAGCAGTTTAACTAGCGAAGTTGGGGAGCAGTACTTC
d_gene: TRBD2
abundance: few
v_gene: TRBV6-5
j_gene: TRBJ2-7

CDR3aa: CASSFDSPNTGELFF
CDR3nt: TGTGCCAGCAGCTTCGACAGCCCAAACACCGGGGAGCTGTTTTTT
d_gene: -
abundance: -
v_gene: TRBV7-9
j_gene: TRBJ2-2

CDR3aa: CSVEQILNTEAFF
CDR3nt: TGCAGCGTTGAACAGATCCTGAACACTGAAGCTTTCTTT
d_gene: -
abundance: -
v_gene: TRBV29-1
j_gene: TRBJ1-1

CDR3aa: CASSSLYEQYF
CDR3nt: TGTGCCAGCAGCTCGCTGTACGAGCAGTACTTC
d_gene: -
abundance: -
v_gene: TRBV5-5
j_gene: TRBJ2-7

CDR3aa: CASSLSSLTDTQYF
CDR3nt: TGTGCCAGCAGCTTGTCGTCTCTCACAGATACGCAGTATTTT
d_gene: -
abundance: -
v_gene: TRBV7-2
j_gene: TRBJ2-3

CDR3aa: CATTRVLDTEAFF
CDR3nt: TGTGCCACGACGCGGGTGTTGGACACTGAAGCTTTCTTT
d_gene: -
abundance: -
v_gene: TRBV7-2
j_gene: TRBJ1-1

CDR3aa: CAGRNTGENGYTF
CDR3nt: TGTGCCGGTCGAAATACAGGGGAGAATGGCTACACCTTC
d_gene: TRBD1
abundance: -
v_gene: TRBV6-1
j_gene: TRBJ1-2

CDR3aa: CASSWAGGLRGNTIYF
CDR3nt: TGTGCCAGCAGCTGGGCAGGGGGATTAAGAGGAAACACCATATATTTT
d_gene: TRBD1
abundance: -
v_gene: TRBV7-2
j_gene: TRBJ1-3

CDR3aa: CASSQEWGSGYEQYF
CDR3nt: TGCGCCAGCAGCCAAGAGTGGGGGAGCGGGTACGAGCAGTACTTC
d_gene: -
abundance: -
v_gene: TRBV4-3
j_gene: TRBJ2-7

CDR3aa: CASSFRYSADSPLHF
CDR3nt: TGTGCCAGCAGCTTTAGGTACAGTGCGGATTCACCCCTCCACTTT
d_gene: -
abundance: -
v_gene: TRBV7-2
j_gene: TRBJ1-6

CDR3aa: CASSRYGGRQETQYF
CDR3nt: TGTGCCAGCAGCCGCTACGGGGGGCGCCAAGAGACCCAGTACTTC
d_gene: -
abundance: -
v_gene: TRBV7-2
j_gene: TRBJ2-5

CDR3aa: CASSQSGRTEAFF
CDR3nt: TGCGCCAGCAGCCAATCGGGCAGGACTGAAGCTTTCTTT
d_gene: -
abundance: -
v_gene: TRBV4-3
j_gene: TRBJ1-1

CDR3aa: CASSWRTGNYGYTF
CDR3nt: TGTGCCAGCAGCTGGCGGACAGGGAACTATGGCTACACCTTC
d_gene: TRBD1
abundance: -
v_gene: TRBV5-6
j_gene: TRBJ1-2

CDR3aa: CASSPGTGKYEQYF
CDR3nt: TGCGCCAGCAGCCCCGGGACAGGGAAATACGAGCAGTACTTC
d_gene: TRBD1
abundance: -
v_gene: TRBV4-3
j_gene: TRBJ2-7

CDR3aa: CASSSLRSGAKNIQYF
CDR3nt: TGTGCCAGCAGTTCCCTCCGCTCGGGAGCCAAAAACATTCAGTACTTC
d_gene: -
abundance: -
v_gene: TRBV6-6
j_gene: TRBJ2-4

CDR3aa: CASMEDTEAFF
CDR3nt: TGTGCCAGCATGGAGGACACTGAAGCTTTCTTT
d_gene: -
abundance: -
v_gene: TRBV6-1
j_gene: TRBJ1-1

CDR3aa: CASGTGYGYTF
CDR3nt: TGTGCTAGTGGAACAGGGTATGGCTACACCTTC
d_gene: -
abundance: -
v_gene: TRBV12-5
j_gene: TRBJ1-2

CDR3aa: CSVADRRVNEQYF
CDR3nt: TGCAGCGTTGCGGACCGAAGAGTAAACGAGCAGTACTTC
d_gene: -
abundance: -
v_gene: TRBV29-1
j_gene: TRBJ2-7

CDR3aa: CASSLPGPGRDNEQFF
CDR3nt: TGTGCCAGCAGTTTACCGGGGCCGGGGAGAGACAATGAGCAGTTCTTC
d_gene: -
abundance: -
v_gene: TRBV6-5
j_gene: TRBJ2-1

CDR3aa: CASSHTGTGEETQYF
CDR3nt: TGTGCCAGCAGCCATACCGGGACAGGGGAAGAGACCCAGTACTTC
d_gene: TRBD1
abundance: once
v_gene: TRBV25-1
j_gene: TRBJ2-5

CDR3aa: CASSIWGNQPQHF
CDR3nt: TGTGCCAGTAGTATCTGGGGAAATCAGCCCCAGCATTTT
d_gene: -
abundance: -
v_gene: TRBV19
j_gene: TRBJ1-5

CDR3aa: CASSFTGQATDEQFF
CDR3nt: TGTGCCAGCAGCTTTACGGGACAGGCAACGGATGAGCAGTTCTTC
d_gene: TRBD1
abundance: -
v_gene: TRBV5-6
j_gene: TRBJ2-1

CDR3aa: CASSRKTGEQQETQYF
CDR3nt: TGTGCCAGCAGCCGCAAGACGGGGGAGCAACAAGAGACCCAGTACTTC
d_gene: -
abundance: -
v_gene: TRBV5-4
j_gene: TRBJ2-5

CDR3aa: CASSPGLGGYGYTF
CDR3nt: TGCGCCAGCAGCCCAGGACTAGGAGGCTATGGCTACACCTTC
d_gene: -
abundance: -
v_gene: TRBV4-1
j_gene: TRBJ1-2

CDR3aa: CASSVDRGKGSPLHF
CDR3nt: TGTGCCAGCAGCGTCGACAGGGGGAAGGGGTCACCCCTCCACTTT
d_gene: TRBD1
abundance: -
v_gene: TRBV7-8
j_gene: TRBJ1-6

CDR3aa: CASTGQGVNYGYTF
CDR3nt: TGTGCCAGTACCGGACAGGGGGTTAACTATGGCTACACCTTC
d_gene: TRBD1
abundance: -
v_gene: TRBV19
j_gene: TRBJ1-2

CDR3aa: CASRKTRDRNNEKLFF
CDR3nt: TGTGCCAGTAGGAAGACCCGGGACAGGAACAATGAAAAACTGTTTTTT
d_gene: TRBD1
abundance: -
v_gene: TRBV19
j_gene: TRBJ1-4

CDR3aa: CASSLVRGQGSYEQYF
CDR3nt: TGTGCCAGCAGCTTAGTTCGGGGACAGGGGTCCTACGAGCAGTACTTC
d_gene: TRBD1
abundance: -
v_gene: TRBV11-2
j_gene: TRBJ2-7

CDR3aa: CAISGGQEGNQPQHF
CDR3nt: TGTGCCATCAGCGGAGGACAGGAAGGCAATCAGCCCCAGCATTTT
d_gene: TRBD1
abundance: -
v_gene: TRBV10-3
j_gene: TRBJ1-5

CDR3aa: CASSLELLAGAGNEQFF
CDR3nt: TGTGCCAGCAGCTTAGAGCTTCTAGCGGGGGCCGGGAATGAGCAGTTCTTC
d_gene: TRBD2
abundance: -
v_gene: TRBV11-2
j_gene: TRBJ2-1

CDR3aa: CASSVQVQETQYF
CDR3nt: TGTGCCAGCAGCGTACAGGTCCAAGAGACCCAGTACTTC
d_gene: -
abundance: -
v_gene: TRBV7-2
j_gene: TRBJ2-5